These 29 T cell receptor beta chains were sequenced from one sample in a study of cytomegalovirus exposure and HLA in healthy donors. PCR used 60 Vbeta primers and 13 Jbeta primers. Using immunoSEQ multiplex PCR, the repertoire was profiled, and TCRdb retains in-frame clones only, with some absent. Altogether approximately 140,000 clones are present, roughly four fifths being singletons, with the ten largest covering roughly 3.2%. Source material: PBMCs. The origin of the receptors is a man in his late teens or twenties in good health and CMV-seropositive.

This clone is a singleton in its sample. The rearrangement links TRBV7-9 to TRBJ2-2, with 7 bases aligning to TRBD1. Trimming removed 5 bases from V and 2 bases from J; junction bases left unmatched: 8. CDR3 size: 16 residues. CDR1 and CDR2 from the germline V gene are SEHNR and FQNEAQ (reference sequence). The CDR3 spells CASSQPGQTNTGELFF. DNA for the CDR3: TGTGCCAGCAGCCAACCGGGACAGACAAACACCGGGGAGCTGTTTTTT.

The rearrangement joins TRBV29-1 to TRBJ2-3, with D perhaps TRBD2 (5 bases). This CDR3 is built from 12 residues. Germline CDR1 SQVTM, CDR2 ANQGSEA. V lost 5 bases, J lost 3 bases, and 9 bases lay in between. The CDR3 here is CSVQRPTDTQYF. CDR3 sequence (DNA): TGCAGCGTTCAGCGGCCTACAGATACGCAGTATTTT.

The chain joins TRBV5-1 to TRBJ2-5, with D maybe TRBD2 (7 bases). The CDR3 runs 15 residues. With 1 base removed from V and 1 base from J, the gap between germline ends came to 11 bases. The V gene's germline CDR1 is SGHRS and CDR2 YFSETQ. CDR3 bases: TGCGCCAGCAGCTTGATGGGGGGGGCCCAAGAGACCCAGTACTTC. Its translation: CASSLMGGAQETQYF. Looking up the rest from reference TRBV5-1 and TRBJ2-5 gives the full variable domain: KAGVTQTPRYLIKTRGQQVTLSCSPISGHRSVSWYQQTPGQGLQFLFEYFSETQRNKGNFPGRFSGRQFSNSRSEMNVSTLELGDSALYLCASSLMGGAQETQYFGPGTRLLVL.

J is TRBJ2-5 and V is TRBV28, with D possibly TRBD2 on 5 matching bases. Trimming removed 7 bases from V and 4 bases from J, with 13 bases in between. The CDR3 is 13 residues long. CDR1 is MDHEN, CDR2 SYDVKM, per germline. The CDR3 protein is CASTGLRGETQYF. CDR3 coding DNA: TGTGCCAGCACAGGACTTCGAGGAGAGACCCAGTACTTC.

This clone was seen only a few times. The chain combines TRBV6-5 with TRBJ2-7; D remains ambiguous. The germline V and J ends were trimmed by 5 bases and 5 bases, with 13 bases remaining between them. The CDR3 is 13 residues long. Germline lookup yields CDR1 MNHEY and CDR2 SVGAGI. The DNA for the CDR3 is TGTGCCAGCAGTCGCGTTTCTACCCACGAGCAGTACTTC. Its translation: CASSRVSTHEQYF.

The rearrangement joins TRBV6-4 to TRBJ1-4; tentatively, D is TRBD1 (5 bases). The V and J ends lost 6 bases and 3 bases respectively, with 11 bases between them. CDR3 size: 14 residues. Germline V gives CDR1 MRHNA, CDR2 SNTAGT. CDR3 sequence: CASSPGGANEKLFF. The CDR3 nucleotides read TGTGCCAGCAGCCCGGGGGGGGCTAATGAAAAACTGTTTTTT.

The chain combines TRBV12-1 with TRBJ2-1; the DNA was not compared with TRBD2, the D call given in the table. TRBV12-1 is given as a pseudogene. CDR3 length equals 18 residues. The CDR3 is CASSSGTSGTTPGNEQFF. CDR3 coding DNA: TGTGCCAGCAGCTCCGGGACTAGCGGCACGACCCCGGGCAATGAGCAGTTCTTC.

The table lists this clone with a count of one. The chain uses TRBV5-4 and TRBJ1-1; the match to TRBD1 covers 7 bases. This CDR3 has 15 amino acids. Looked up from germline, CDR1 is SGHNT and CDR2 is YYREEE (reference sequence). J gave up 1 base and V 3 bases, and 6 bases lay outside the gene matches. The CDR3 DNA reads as TGTGCCAGCAGCTCCCCCAGGGGGACGAACACTGAAGCTTTCTTT. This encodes CASSSPRGTNTEAFF.

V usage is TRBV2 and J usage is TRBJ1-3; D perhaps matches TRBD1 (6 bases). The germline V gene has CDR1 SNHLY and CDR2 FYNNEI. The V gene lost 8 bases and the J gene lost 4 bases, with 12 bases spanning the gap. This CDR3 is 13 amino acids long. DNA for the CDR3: TGTGCCAGCCGTGGACAGTTCGGAAACACCATATATTTT. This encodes CASRGQFGNTIYF.

CDR3 region: CAWRDSGTNTGELFF. In DNA form, the CDR3 reads TGTGCCTGGAGAGATAGCGGGACGAACACCGGGGAGCTGTTTTTT. The chain combines TRBV30 with TRBJ2-2; 8 bases map to TRBD2. The germline V gene has CDR1 GTSNPN and CDR2 SVGIG (reference sequence). The CDR3 spans 15 residues. The V and J ends lost 3 bases and 0 bases, in that order; junction bases with no gene match: 3.

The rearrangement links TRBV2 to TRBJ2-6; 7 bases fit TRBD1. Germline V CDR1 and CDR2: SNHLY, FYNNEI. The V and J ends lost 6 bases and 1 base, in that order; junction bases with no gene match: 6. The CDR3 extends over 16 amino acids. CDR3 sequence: CASRLGQDSGANVLTF. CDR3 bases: TGTGCCAGCAGACTTGGACAGGATTCTGGGGCCAACGTCCTGACTTTC.

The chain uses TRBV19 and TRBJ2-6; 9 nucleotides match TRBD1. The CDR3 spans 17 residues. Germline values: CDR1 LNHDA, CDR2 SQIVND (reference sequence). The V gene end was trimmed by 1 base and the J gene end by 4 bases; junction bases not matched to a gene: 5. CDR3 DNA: TGTGCCAGTAGTATAGGTGGGACAGGGACCGGGGCCAACGTCCTGACTTTC. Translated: CASSIGGTGTGANVLTF.

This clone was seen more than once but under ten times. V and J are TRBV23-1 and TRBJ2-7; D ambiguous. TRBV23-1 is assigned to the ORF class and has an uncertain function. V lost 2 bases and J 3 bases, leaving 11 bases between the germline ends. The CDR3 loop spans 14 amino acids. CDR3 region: CASSQGQDDYEQYF. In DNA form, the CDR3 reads TGCGCCAGCAGTCAAGGTCAGGATGACTACGAGCAGTACTTC.

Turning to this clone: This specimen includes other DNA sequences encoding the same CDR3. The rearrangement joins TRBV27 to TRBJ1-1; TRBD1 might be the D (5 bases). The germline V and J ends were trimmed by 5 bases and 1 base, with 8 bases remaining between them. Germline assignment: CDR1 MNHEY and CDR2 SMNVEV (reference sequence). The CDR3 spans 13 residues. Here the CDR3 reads CASSLTANTEAFF. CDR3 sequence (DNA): TGTGCCAGCAGTCTGACAGCGAACACTGAAGCTTTCTTT.

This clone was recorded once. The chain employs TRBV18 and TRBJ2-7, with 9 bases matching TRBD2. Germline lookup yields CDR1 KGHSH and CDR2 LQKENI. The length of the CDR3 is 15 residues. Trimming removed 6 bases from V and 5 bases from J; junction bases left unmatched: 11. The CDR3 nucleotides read TGTGCCAGCTCCCCCCAGCGGGGGGACAGTGACGAGCAGTACTTC. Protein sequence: CASSPQRGDSDEQYF.

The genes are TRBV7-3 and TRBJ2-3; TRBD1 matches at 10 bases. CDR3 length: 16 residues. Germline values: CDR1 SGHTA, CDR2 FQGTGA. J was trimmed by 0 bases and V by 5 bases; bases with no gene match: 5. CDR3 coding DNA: TGTGCCAGCAGCCAAGGGACAGGGGCAAGCACAGATACGCAGTATTTT. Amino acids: CASSQGTGASTDTQYF.

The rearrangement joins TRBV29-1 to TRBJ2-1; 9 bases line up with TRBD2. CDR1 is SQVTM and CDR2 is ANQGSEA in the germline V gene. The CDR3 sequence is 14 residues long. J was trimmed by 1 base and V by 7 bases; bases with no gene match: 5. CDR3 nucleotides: TGCAGCGCACTTAGCGGGAGATCCTACAATGAGCAGTTCTTC. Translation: CSALSGRSYNEQFF.

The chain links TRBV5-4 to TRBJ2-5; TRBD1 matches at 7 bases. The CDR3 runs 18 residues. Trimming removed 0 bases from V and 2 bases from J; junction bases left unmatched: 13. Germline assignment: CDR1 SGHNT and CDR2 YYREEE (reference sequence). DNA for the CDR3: TGTGCCAGCAGCTTGGCCCCATCCTCGACAGGGTGGCAAGAGACCCAGTACTTC. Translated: CASSLAPSSTGWQETQYF.

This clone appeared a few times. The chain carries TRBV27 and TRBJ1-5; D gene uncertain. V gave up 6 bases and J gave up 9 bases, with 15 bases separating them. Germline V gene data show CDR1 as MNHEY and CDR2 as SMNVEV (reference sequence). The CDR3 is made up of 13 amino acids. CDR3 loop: CASSRGRDRPQHF. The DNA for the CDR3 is TGTGCCAGCAGCCGCGGTCGGGATCGGCCCCAGCATTTT.

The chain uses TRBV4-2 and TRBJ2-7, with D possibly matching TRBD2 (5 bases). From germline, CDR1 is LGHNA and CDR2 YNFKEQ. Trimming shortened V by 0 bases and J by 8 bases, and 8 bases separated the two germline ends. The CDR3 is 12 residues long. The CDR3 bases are TGTGCCAGCAGCCAAGACCGGGATCAGCAGTACTTC. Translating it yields CASSQDRDQQYF.

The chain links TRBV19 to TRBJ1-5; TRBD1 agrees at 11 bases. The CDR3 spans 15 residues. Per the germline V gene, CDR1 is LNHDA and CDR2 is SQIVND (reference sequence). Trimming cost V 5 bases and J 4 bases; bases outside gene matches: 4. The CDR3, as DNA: TGTGCCAGTAGTGGGGACAGGGGGTTTAATCAGCCCCAGCATTTT. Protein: CASSGDRGFNQPQHF.

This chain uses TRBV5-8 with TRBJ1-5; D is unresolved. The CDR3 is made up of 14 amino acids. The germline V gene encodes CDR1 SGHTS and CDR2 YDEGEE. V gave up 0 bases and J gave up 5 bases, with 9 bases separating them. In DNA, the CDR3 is TGTGCCAGCAGCTTGGCCACGGGATATCAGCCCCAGCATTTT. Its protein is CASSLATGYQPQHF.

The CDR3 loop reads CASSLTGEGTDTQYF. CDR3 nucleotides: TGTGCCAGCAGCCTGACCGGGGAAGGGACAGATACGCAGTATTTT. The chain joins TRBV7-9 to TRBJ2-3, with D possibly TRBD2 on 5 matching bases. Trimming stripped 5 bases from V and 3 bases from J, with 15 bases between. This CDR3 contains 15 residues. Germline loops: CDR1 SEHNR, CDR2 FQNEAQ (reference sequence).

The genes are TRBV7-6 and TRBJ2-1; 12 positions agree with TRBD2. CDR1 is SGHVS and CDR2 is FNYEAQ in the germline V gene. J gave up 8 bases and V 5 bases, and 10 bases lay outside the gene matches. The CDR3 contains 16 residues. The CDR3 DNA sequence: TGTGCCAGCAGCCGTCGGACTAGCGGGATCAGCGATGAGCAGTTCTTC. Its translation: CASSRRTSGISDEQFF.

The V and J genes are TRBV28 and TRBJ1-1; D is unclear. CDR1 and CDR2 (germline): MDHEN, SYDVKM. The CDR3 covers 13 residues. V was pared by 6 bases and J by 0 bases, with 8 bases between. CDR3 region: CASRGGMNTEAFF. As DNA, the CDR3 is TGTGCCAGCAGAGGCGGTATGAACACTGAAGCTTTCTTT.

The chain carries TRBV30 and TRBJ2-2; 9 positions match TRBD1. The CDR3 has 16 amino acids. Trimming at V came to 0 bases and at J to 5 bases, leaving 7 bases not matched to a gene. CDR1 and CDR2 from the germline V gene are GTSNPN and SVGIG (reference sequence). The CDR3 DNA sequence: TGTGCCTGGAGTGTATCGGGACAGGGAAAAACCGGGGAGCTGTTTTTT. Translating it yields CAWSVSGQGKTGELFF. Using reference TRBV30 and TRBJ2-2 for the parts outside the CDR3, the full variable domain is SQTIHQWPATLVQPVGSPLSLECTVEGTSNPNLYWYRQAAGRGLQLLFYSVGIGQISSEVPQNLSASRPQDRQFILSSKKLLLSDSGFYLCAWSVSGQGKTGELFFGEGSRLTVL.

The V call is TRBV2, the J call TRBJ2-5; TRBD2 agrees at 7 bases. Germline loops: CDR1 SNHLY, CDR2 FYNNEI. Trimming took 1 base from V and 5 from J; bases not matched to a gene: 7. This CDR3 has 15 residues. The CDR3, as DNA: TGTGCCAGCAGTGAAGGCCGCGCCGGGGGGGAGACCCAGTACTTC. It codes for CASSEGRAGGETQYF.

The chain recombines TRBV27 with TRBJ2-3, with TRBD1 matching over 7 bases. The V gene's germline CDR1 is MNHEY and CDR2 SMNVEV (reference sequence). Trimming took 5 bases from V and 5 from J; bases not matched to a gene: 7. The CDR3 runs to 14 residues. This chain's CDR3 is CASSQTGAGDTQYF. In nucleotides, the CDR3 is TGTGCCAGCAGTCAAACAGGGGCGGGAGATACGCAGTATTTT.

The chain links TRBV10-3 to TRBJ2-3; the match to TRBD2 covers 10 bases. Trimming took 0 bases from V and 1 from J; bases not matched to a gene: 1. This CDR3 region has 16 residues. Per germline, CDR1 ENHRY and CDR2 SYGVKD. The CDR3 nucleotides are TGTGCCATCAGTGAGTCCGGGACTAGCGGCACAGATACGCAGTATTTT. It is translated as CAISESGTSGTDTQYF.